Shown below are 27 T cell receptor beta chains from a single sample sequenced in a study of tumor-infiltrating lymphocytes in primary liver carcinoma. A constant-region primer served to make TCR beta cDNA from roughly 500 ng total RNA. Slightly modified ARM-PCR served as the procedure for the TCR beta libraries. These libraries came from three rounds of nested multiplex PCR. PCR rounds one and two used TRBV1-TRBV30 forward primers with a C-beta reverse primer for around 9 cycles each. A single record per CDR3 protein comes from TCRdb applying MiXCR to the multiplex PCR reads. The sample yields about 70,000 distinct CDR3 sequences, about 72% seen once. It was from roughly 20-30 mg of unsorted bulk tissue that RNA and DNA were co-extracted. Source material: liver tumor tissue from sampling region 4. Subset defined: tumor region T4, right-lateral pole. The receptors stem from a man in his forties with primary liver carcinoma and hepatitis B virus infection.

This clonotype was seen more than once but under ten times. This chain connects TRBV18 to TRBJ1-2, with TRBD1 identical over 7 bases. V gave up 2 bases and J gave up 2 bases; unmatched junction bases: 5. The germline V gene encodes CDR1 KGHSH and CDR2 LQKENI. The CDR3 is 15 residues long. CDR3 in DNA: TGTGCCAGCTCACCAATAGAGGACAGGAACTATGGCTACACCTTC. Its translation is CASSPIEDRNYGYTF.

The rearrangement links TRBV29-1 to TRBJ2-7; 9 bases are shared with TRBD1. The CDR3 spans 13 residues. Trimming cost V 5 bases and J 4 bases; bases outside gene matches: 6. Germline V CDR1 and CDR2: SQVTM, ANQGSEA. The CDR3 DNA sequence: TGCAGCGTTTGGGGACAGGGCTCATACGAGCAGTACTTC. Its protein is CSVWGQGSYEQYF.

Many counts were recorded for this clonotype. V is TRBV6-2 or TRBV6-3 and J is TRBJ2-7; no clear D. Trimming removed 2 bases from V and 0 bases from J, with 8 bases in between. The CDR3 runs 14 residues. The V gene's germline CDR1 is MNHEY and CDR2 SVGEGT. The CDR3, as DNA: TGTGCCAGCAGTTACGGCCAGAGCTCCTACGAGCAGTACTTC. The encoded protein is CASSYGQSSYEQYF.

About this clonotype: A much larger clone differs by one base, so this may be a read error. The rearrangement joins TRBV7-3 to TRBJ2-3; tentative D call: TRBD2 (5 bases). This CDR3 has 15 residues. V was shortened by 7 bases and J by 4 bases, with 18 bases between the two germline ends. Looked up from germline, CDR1 is SGHTA and CDR2 is FQGTGA. The chain's CDR3 is CASILDVGSADTQYF. The CDR3 bases are TGTGCCAGCATCTTGGACGTAGGGAGCGCAGATACGCAGTATTTT.

Concerning this clonotype: A read error may account for a junction end that differs from germline. The chain recombines TRBV12-3 or TRBV12-4 with TRBJ2-7; 7 bases line up with TRBD2. CDR3 length: 15 amino acids. CDR3 bases: TGTGCCAGCACCTTAGACCTCGGGGGGACCTACGACCAGTACTTC. Translated, it gives CASTLDLGGTYDQYF.

This clonotype was observed many times. The chain is built from TRBV14 and TRBJ2-7; the match to TRBD1 covers 9 bases. Germline lookup yields CDR1 SGHDN and CDR2 FVKESK. This CDR3 has 16 amino acids. Germline trimming cut 1 base from V and 2 bases from J; bases unmatched to any gene: 6. The CDR3 bases are TGTGCCAGCAGCCAAGGATCCGGGACAGGGACCTACGAGCAGTACTTC. Its translation is CASSQGSGTGTYEQYF. The entire variable domain, with the rest obtained from reference TRBV14 and TRBJ2-7, is as follows: EAGVTQFPSHSVIEKGQTVTLRCDPISGHDNLYWYRRVMGKEIKFLLHFVKESKQDESGMPNNRFLAERTGGTYSTLKVQPAELEDSGVYFCASSQGSGTGTYEQYFGPGTRLTVT.

This clonotype appeared a single time. The rearrangement joins TRBV6-5 to TRBJ2-1; the match to TRBD2 covers 8 bases. The V gene's germline CDR1 is MNHEY and CDR2 SVGAGI. Losses at the gene ends were 5 bases for V and 5 bases for J; bases not matched to a gene: 11. CDR3 length: 16 residues. Here the CDR3 reads CASSTTSGRNDNEQFF. CDR3 sequence (DNA): TGTGCCAGCAGTACTACTAGCGGCAGGAATGACAATGAGCAGTTCTTC.

The sample holds a few counts of this clonotype. The rearrangement joins TRBV19 to TRBJ2-1; 11 nucleotides match TRBD1. This CDR3 contains 17 residues. V shed 1 base, J shed 7 bases, and the junction held 9 bases outside the gene matches. The germline CDR1 and CDR2 sequences are LNHDA and SQIVND (reference sequence). The CDR3 DNA is TGTGCCAGTAGTATAGTCCGGACAGGGGGCACGATAAATGAGCAGTTCTTC. Protein: CASSIVRTGGTINEQFF.

In regard to this clonotype: An end of the junction does not agree with germline; a read error may underlie this. The genes are TRBV7-8 and TRBJ2-2, with D tentatively TRBD1 (6 bases). The CDR3 is 16 amino acids. Germline-derived CDR1 and CDR2 are SGHVS and FQNEAQ. The CDR3: CASSLVAQGYNGDQLF. Here the CDR3 DNA reads TGTGCCAGCAGCTTAGTCGCACAGGGCTACAACGGGGACCAGCTTTTT.

With regard to this clonotype: A read error may produce the germline difference seen at one junction end. The rearrangement links TRBV11-2 to TRBJ2-1, with 8 bases fitting TRBD2. This CDR3 has 16 amino acids. The germline gives CDR1 SGHAT, CDR2 FQNNGV. CDR3 protein: CPSSLYIGLAMGEQFF. The CDR3 DNA reads TGCCCCAGCAGCTTGTATATCGGACTAGCCATGGGTGAGCAGTTCTTC.

Ten or more counts support this clonotype. This sequence joins TRBV30 and TRBJ2-1, with D perhaps matching TRBD1 (6 bases). Germline CDR1 and CDR2: GTSNPN and SVGIG (reference sequence). This CDR3 contains 12 residues. CDR3 DNA: TGTGTCCTGAGCAGGGGCGGCAATGAGCAGTTCTTC. Amino acid sequence: CVLSRGGNEQFF. Full variable domain (rest looked up from reference TRBV30 and TRBJ2-1): SQTIHQWPATLVQPVGSPLSLECTVEGTSNPNLYWYRQAAGRGLQLLFYSVGIGQISSEVPQNLSASRPQDRQFILSSKKLLLSDSGFYLCVLSRGGNEQFFGPGTRLTVL.

About this clonotype itself: Here the CDR3 omits its conserved ending phenylalanine or tryptophan, so a read error is the likely source. This sequence joins TRBV20-1 and TRBJ1-6, with D possibly TRBD1 on 5 matching bases. Germline V gives CDR1 DFQATT, CDR2 SNEGSKA (reference sequence). The V gene lost 3 bases and the J gene lost 9 bases, with 15 bases spanning the gap. The CDR3 contains 14 residues. CDR3 nucleotide sequence: TGCAGTGCTAGGGTTAGAGGGGATGGTTCACCCCTCCACCTT. Translated: CSARVRGDGSPLHL.

A note on this clonotype: Mismatch with germline at one junction end may stem from a read error. The rearrangement links TRBV11-2 to TRBJ2-1; possibly TRBD2 for D (6 bases). Germline CDR1 and CDR2: SGHAT and FQNNGV. The CDR3 is 14 residues long. The CDR3 bases are TGTGCCAGAAGCTCAGCGGGCCCTAGGAATGAGCAGTTCTTC. Its translation is CARSSAGPRNEQFF.

As for this clonotype: A read error may explain this, as a much larger clone is one base away. The genes are TRBV7-9 and TRBJ2-1; D is possibly TRBD2 (6 bases). The CDR3 contains 13 residues. V lost 5 bases and J lost 12, with 17 bases in between. From germline, CDR1 is SEHNR and CDR2 FQNEAQ (reference sequence). DNA of the CDR3: TGTGCCAGCAGCACCCGGGACTTCGGGAGGCAGTTCTTC. Translated: CASSTRDFGRQFF.

Comment on this clonotype: The germline gene is not matched at one end of the junction; a read error may be the cause. The V gene is TRBV6-5, the J gene TRBJ2-1; D perhaps matches TRBD2 (6 bases). The CDR3 spans 14 residues. The germline V gene has CDR1 MNHEY and CDR2 SVGAGI. The CDR3 DNA reads as TGTACCAGCAGTCCCCTAGCGAATTACAATGAGCAGTTGTTC. It is translated as CTSSPLANYNEQLF.

This clonotype is medium-sized (0.01 to 0.1%) by share. For the CDR3, the DNA is TGTGCCAGCAGCTTAGCGGGGGTCTCCTACAATGAGCAGTTCTTC. Translating gives CASSLAGVSYNEQFF. The V and J genes are TRBV11-2 and TRBJ2-1; D may be TRBD2 (6 bases). Germline V gene lookup returns CDR1 SGHAT and CDR2 FQNNGV. Trimming took off 1 base at V and 0 bases at J, with 7 bases between the two ends. This CDR3 region has 15 residues.

This clonotype was found many times. The V and J genes are TRBV6-1 and TRBJ2-1; tentative D call: TRBD2 (6 bases). Germline-derived CDR1 and CDR2 are MNHNS and SASEGT. The CDR3 extends over 13 amino acids. The ends were cut back, 4 bases at V and 10 bases at J, with 14 bases in the middle. The CDR3 protein is CASSAGLRTEQFF. The CDR3 DNA reads as TGTGCCAGCAGTGCTGGACTACGGACGGAGCAGTTCTTC.

This clonotype was picked up a small number of times. This chain uses TRBV7-9 with TRBJ2-5, with 7 positions matching TRBD1. Losses at the gene ends were 6 bases for V and 5 bases for J; bases not matched to a gene: 6. The germline V gene encodes CDR1 SEHNR and CDR2 FQNEAQ (reference sequence). This CDR3 has 13 amino acids. CDR3 DNA: TGTGCCAGCAGTACCGAAGGGGGCGAGACCCAGTACTTC. It codes for CASSTEGGETQYF.

This clonotype was seen only a few times. This clone may be a read error of a much larger clone one base away. This chain connects TRBV7-8 to TRBJ2-1; 7 bases fit TRBD2. CDR3 length: 17 amino acids. Germline assignment: CDR1 SGHVS and CDR2 FQNEAQ. The CDR3 sequence is CASSPPYPASGYDEQFF. In nucleotides, the CDR3 is TGTGCCAGCAGCCCACCTTACCCGGCTAGCGGCTACGATGAGCAGTTCTTC.

For this clonotype: The conserved phenylalanine or tryptophan is not found at the CDR3 terminus, so this likely reflects a read error. The CDR3 coding sequence is TGTGCCAGCAGCCGACTGACAGGGTTTGTGTCTGGGACCAACGTCCTGACTACC. Protein sequence: CASSRLTGFVSGTNVLTT. This chain uses TRBV11-2 with TRBJ2-6; 7 nucleotides agree with TRBD1. The CDR3 runs to 18 residues. The germline CDR1 and CDR2 sequences are SGHAT and FQNNGV.

This clonotype was detected a few times. A much more abundant neighbour one base away suggests this may be a read error. This chain connects TRBV2 to TRBJ2-5; no clear D gene. The germline V gene encodes CDR1 SNHLY and CDR2 FYNNEI. This CDR3 region has 13 residues. CDR3 amino acids: CASSESGMETRYF. Here the CDR3 DNA reads TGTGCCAGCAGTGAATCGGGTATGGAGACCCGGTACTTC.

About this clonotype: It may be a read error: a sequence one base away is much more abundant. The gene calls are TRBV28 and TRBJ2-1, with D perhaps matching TRBD1 (6 bases). The CDR3 sequence is 16 residues long. Germline V gives CDR1 MDHEN, CDR2 SYDVKM. Written as DNA, the CDR3 is TGTGCCAACAGTACTCAGGACAGACACTCCTACAATGAGCAGTTCTTC. Its protein product is CANSTQDRHSYNEQFF.

As for this clonotype: This may be a read error: a much more frequent sequence differs by one nucleotide. The CDR3 protein is CASSYNPADMNTGELFF. The CDR3 DNA reads as TGTGCCAGCAGTTACAACCCGGCGGATATGAACACCGGGGAGCTGTTTTTT. The V and J genes are TRBV6-2 or TRBV6-3 and TRBJ2-2; no clear D gene. Germline assignment: CDR1 MNHEY and CDR2 SVGEGT. The CDR3 contains 17 residues. V gave up 2 bases and J gave up 1 base, with 14 bases separating them.

About this clonotype itself: The conserved final phenylalanine or tryptophan is absent from the CDR3, which likely points to a read error. The chain combines TRBV7-9 with TRBJ1-5, with TRBD1 as a possible D gene (5 bases). CDR3 length: 12 amino acids. From germline, CDR1 is SEHNR and CDR2 FQNEAQ (reference sequence). The V end lost 9 bases, the J end lost 5 bases, and 11 bases lay between the germline ends. CDR3 sequence: CARSEGDQPQHY. The CDR3 coding sequence is TGTGCCAGGAGTGAAGGGGATCAGCCCCAGCATTAT.

For this clonotype: Compared with germline, one end of the junction differs, possibly owing to a read error. CDR3 in DNA: TGCAGCGCTGAATTGCAGCGGGAGGGCCCTTACGAGCAGTACTTC. Translating it yields CSAELQREGPYEQYF. The V and J genes are TRBV29-1 and TRBJ2-7; 10 bases fit TRBD2. The CDR3 length is 15 residues. Germline V gene sequence: CDR1 SQVTM, CDR2 ANQGSEA.

The chain joins TRBV12-3 or TRBV12-4 to TRBJ2-5; D gene uncertain. The CDR3 runs 13 residues. The V gene lost 7 bases and the J gene lost 11 bases, with 20 bases spanning the gap. Written as DNA, the CDR3 is TGTGCCAGCACCCCCGGCCATGTGGAGATACAGTACTTC. This codes for CASTPGHVEIQYF.

On this clonotype itself: A much larger clonotype is one base distant, so this may be a read error. Here the CDR3 omits its conserved ending phenylalanine or tryptophan, so a read error is the likely source. The V gene is TRBV10-2, the J gene TRBJ2-2; no clear D. In germline, CDR1 is WSHSY, CDR2 SAAADI. Trimming left V 5 bases short and J 6 bases short, with 7 bases between. The CDR3 is 12 residues long. CDR3 nucleotides: TGCGCCAGCAGTTTGGCGTCCGGGGAGCTGTTTCTT. Encoded protein: CASSLASGELFL.